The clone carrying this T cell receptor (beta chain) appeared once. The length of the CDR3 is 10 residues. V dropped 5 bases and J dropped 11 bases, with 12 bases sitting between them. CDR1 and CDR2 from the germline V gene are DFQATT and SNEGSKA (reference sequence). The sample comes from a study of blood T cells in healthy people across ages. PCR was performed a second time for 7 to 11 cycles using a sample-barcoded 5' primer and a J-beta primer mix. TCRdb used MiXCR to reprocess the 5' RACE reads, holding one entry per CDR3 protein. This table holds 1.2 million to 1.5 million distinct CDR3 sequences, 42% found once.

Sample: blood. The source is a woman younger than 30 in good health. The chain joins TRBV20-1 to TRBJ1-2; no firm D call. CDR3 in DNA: TGCAGTGCTGGGCCCGACGGGTACACCTTC. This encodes CSAGPDGYTF.